This TCR beta chain was captured by sequencing in a study of blood T cells in healthy people across ages. A second about 7 to 12 cycle PCR used barcoded and J-beta primers. Each sample yielded at least 2.5 million CDR3-containing paired-end reads. TCRdb itself ran the 5' RACE reads through MiXCR, one entry per CDR3 protein. Of about a million distinct CDR3 sequences listed, just over 50% were seen once; the top ten hold 20% to 25%. Comment on this clonotype: As yet, its antigen is unknown.

Every donor provided around 9.3 milliliters of peripheral blood. The study's findings and limits: Using unsorted PBMCs precluded a conclusive naive versus antigen-experienced comparison.

V lost 0 bases, J lost 4 bases, and 19 bases lay in between. The length of the CDR3 is 19 residues. Germline V CDR1 and CDR2: MNHEY, SVGEGT. Specimen: blood. The gene calls are TRBV6-2 or TRBV6-3 and TRBJ2-6; D perhaps matches TRBD2 (5 bases). This sequence originates from a woman aged 55-69 years in good health. As DNA, the CDR3 is TGTGCCAGCAGTTACTCCTCCGCGGGTCTATTGAGGGGGGCCAACGTCCTGACTTTC. Amino acids: CASSYSSAGLLRGANVLTF.